Following are 25 T cell receptor beta chains from one sample sequenced in a study of PD-1 blockade in classical Hodgkin lymphoma. Relapse after autologous stem cell transplantation occurred in every patient, and brentuximab vedotin exposure varied. TCRdb's table, derived via immunoSEQ multiplex PCR, lists solely in-frame clones and lacks some. Of around 30,000 clones in the sample, roughly 80% are singletons; the top ten hold 32%. The starting material was peripheral blood mononuclear cells (PBMCs), obtained at baseline. Receptors originate from a human donor with classical Hodgkin lymphoma.

This clone was seen only once. The V gene is TRBV28, the J gene TRBJ1-4, with 9 bases lining up with TRBD1. This CDR3 is built from 21 residues. The junction had 27 bases not matched to a gene; V was cut back by 6 bases and J by 7 bases. Germline loops: CDR1 MDHEN, CDR2 SYDVKM. The CDR3, as DNA: TGTGCCAGCAGCCGATGGAGTACCGACCGGGACAGGGTCGACCCGCGTGAAAAACTGTTTTTT. Protein: CASSRWSTDRDRVDPREKLFF.

This clone was seen more than once but under ten times. The CDR3 protein is CASSGVGAREKLFF. The CDR3 DNA reads as TGTGCCAGCAGTGGGGTTGGTGCGCGTGAAAAACTGTTTTTT. This rearrangement joins TRBV6-1 to TRBJ1-4; no definite D call. V lost 4 bases and J 7 bases, leaving 13 bases between the germline ends. Looked up from germline, CDR1 is MNHNS and CDR2 is SASEGT. The CDR3 is made up of 14 amino acids.

This chain connects TRBV2 to TRBJ2-3; the match to TRBD1 covers 7 bases. J lost 1 base, V lost 5 bases, and 6 bases had no gene match. The germline gives CDR1 SNHLY, CDR2 FYNNEI. The CDR3 length is 15 residues. The CDR3 region has the DNA TGTGCCAGCAGTCTACAGGGGAAGGGCACAGATACGCAGTATTTT. Amino acids: CASSLQGKGTDTQYF.

This rearrangement joins TRBV9 to TRBJ1-1, with 9 bases that match TRBD1. From germline, CDR1 is SGDLS and CDR2 YYNGEE. The CDR3 totals 16 residues. Trimming at V came to 7 bases and at J to 4 bases, leaving 14 bases not matched to a gene. The CDR3 nucleotides read TGTGCCAGCGGACAGGGGAGAGTGCCCTTGGGCACTGAAGCTTTCTTT. Its translation is CASGQGRVPLGTEAFF.

This rearrangement joins TRBV4-2 to TRBJ2-1; the match to TRBD1 covers 9 bases. Germline V gene sequence: CDR1 LGHNA, CDR2 YNFKEQ. This CDR3 is 18 amino acids long. J gave up 4 bases and V 1 base, and 11 bases lay outside the gene matches. The CDR3 reads CASSQGSGGTGTYNEQFF. DNA for the CDR3: TGTGCCAGCAGCCAAGGATCTGGGGGGACAGGGACGTACAATGAGCAGTTCTTC.

V and J are TRBV6-5 and TRBJ1-2, with D maybe TRBD1 (5 bases). CDR3 length: 13 residues. Germline CDR1 is MNHEY and CDR2 is SVGAGI. V lost 5 bases and J lost 8, with 15 bases in between. CDR3 loop: CASSLPQGGGYTF. CDR3 sequence (DNA): TGTGCCAGCAGTCTCCCGCAGGGAGGAGGCTACACCTTC.

This sequence joins TRBV29-1 and TRBJ2-2; D not resolved. Trimming left V 1 base short and J 6 bases short, with 6 bases between. Germline V gene lookup returns CDR1 SQVTM and CDR2 ANQGSEA. This CDR3 contains 12 residues. The CDR3 reads CSVEVRSGELFF. CDR3 bases: TGCAGCGTTGAAGTTCGGTCCGGGGAGCTGTTTTTT.

The chain recombines TRBV19 with TRBJ2-7, with a tentative D call TRBD1 (6 bases). The CDR3 has 14 residues. Per the germline V gene, CDR1 is LNHDA and CDR2 is SQIVND (reference sequence). V was cut by 3 bases and J by 5 bases, with 14 bases left in between. The CDR3 protein is CASSMATGRDEQYF. CDR3 nucleotides: TGTGCCAGTAGTATGGCGACAGGCCGGGACGAGCAGTACTTC. The entire variable domain, with the rest obtained from reference TRBV19 and TRBJ2-7, is as follows: DGGITQSPKYLFRKEGQNVTLSCEQNLNHDAMYWYRQDPGQGLRLIYYSQIVNDFQKGDIAEGYSVSREKKESFPLTVTSAQKNPTAFYLCASSMATGRDEQYFGPGTRLTVT.

The chain couples TRBV28 to TRBJ1-1; D is uncertain. Germline V gene data show CDR1 as MDHEN and CDR2 as SYDVKM. This CDR3 is built from 13 residues. Trimming took off 7 bases at V and 8 bases at J, with 17 bases between the two ends. DNA of the CDR3: TGTGCCAGCACAGTTTACGGGAGAACAGAAGCTTTCTTT. This encodes CASTVYGRTEAFF.

This chain uses TRBV7-8 with TRBJ1-6; TRBD1 agrees at 8 bases. J was trimmed by 7 bases and V by 5 bases; bases with no gene match: 7. This CDR3 spans 15 amino acids. Germline CDR1 SGHVS, CDR2 FQNEAQ. The CDR3 DNA follows: TGTGCCAGCAGCACAGACAGGGGTTCCAATTCACCCCTCCACTTT. Translating it yields CASSTDRGSNSPLHF.

The chain joins TRBV7-9 to TRBJ1-1; unclear D gene. There are 13 residues in the CDR3. Trimming took off 1 base at V and 1 base at J, with 4 bases between the two ends. Germline V CDR1 and CDR2: SEHNR, FQNEAQ (reference sequence). The CDR3 here is CASSLEPNTEAFF. In nucleotides, the CDR3 is TGTGCCAGCAGCTTAGAGCCGAACACTGAAGCTTTCTTT.

Comment on this clone: At the DNA level, this CDR3 is encoded by other sequences in the same sample as well. The chain employs TRBV2 and TRBJ1-1; D is possibly TRBD1 (6 bases). V was pared by 4 bases and J by 4 bases, with 13 bases between. The CDR3 runs 14 residues. The germline CDR1 and CDR2 sequences are SNHLY and FYNNEI. CDR3 residues: CASSAQGLGTEAFF. The CDR3 DNA reads TGTGCCAGCAGTGCCCAGGGGCTTGGCACTGAAGCTTTCTTT.

J is TRBJ1-6 and V is TRBV6-1; D unclear. The germline V gene has CDR1 MNHNS and CDR2 SASEGT. The CDR3 consists of 12 residues. Deletions cut 3 bases from V and 13 bases from J, with 10 bases between. Here the CDR3 DNA reads TGTGCCAGCAGTGAGGAGGAGTCGCCCCTCCACTTT. Protein: CASSEEESPLHF.

The rearrangement uses TRBV2 and TRBJ1-4; 7 bases are shared with TRBD1. V dropped 5 bases and J dropped 5; count of bases not matched to a gene: 8. The CDR3 is 15 amino acids. Germline CDR1 reads SNHLY; CDR2 reads FYNNEI. The CDR3 reads CASSFMGTENEKLFF. CDR3 nucleotides: TGTGCCAGCAGTTTCATGGGGACAGAAAATGAAAAACTGTTTTTT.

The V gene is TRBV19, the J gene TRBJ2-5, with 11 bases aligning to TRBD2. Germline CDR1 LNHDA, CDR2 SQIVND (reference sequence). V was clipped by 5 bases and J by 5 bases; unmatched bases: 7. This CDR3 is 15 amino acids long. CDR3 residues: CASSPGLAEWETQYF. Here the CDR3 DNA reads TGTGCCAGTAGTCCGGGACTAGCGGAGTGGGAGACCCAGTACTTC.

This rearrangement joins TRBV7-6 to TRBJ1-5, with D uncertain. Germline V gene data show CDR1 as SGHVS and CDR2 as FNYEAQ. Trimming shortened V by 5 bases and J by 2 bases, and 16 bases separated the two germline ends. The CDR3 contains 16 residues. The CDR3 sequence is CASSPLSEGGNQPQHF. The CDR3 coding sequence is TGTGCCAGCAGCCCCCTTTCGGAGGGCGGCAATCAGCCCCAGCATTTT.

The V call is TRBV6-6, the J call TRBJ2-7; D call uncertain. The CDR3 length is 14 residues. Trimming removed 0 bases from V and 5 bases from J, with 11 bases in between. The germline V gene has CDR1 MNHNY and CDR2 SVGAGI (reference sequence). This chain's CDR3 is CASSYSFGSDEQYF. The CDR3 nucleotides read TGTGCCAGCAGTTACTCGTTCGGGTCCGACGAGCAGTACTTC.

This chain connects TRBV10-3 to TRBJ2-1; no definite D call. V shed 5 bases and J shed 7 bases, with 12 bases lying between them. CDR1 and CDR2 (germline): ENHRY, SYGVKD. The CDR3 consists of 13 residues. CDR3 amino acids: CAISSGSSNEQFF. CDR3 nucleotides: TGTGCCATCAGTAGTGGGTCGAGTAATGAGCAGTTCTTC.

The chain employs TRBV11-3 and TRBJ2-7; 11 bases match TRBD2. The CDR3 has 15 amino acids. Germline V CDR1 and CDR2: SGHNT, YENEEA. The V gene end was trimmed by 5 bases and the J gene end by 0 bases; junction bases not matched to a gene: 3. The CDR3 reads CASSAGTSGSYEQYF. DNA for the CDR3: TGTGCCAGCAGCGCCGGGACTAGCGGCTCCTACGAGCAGTACTTC.

This CDR3 reads CSVESQAHITDTQYF. Here the CDR3 DNA reads TGCAGCGTTGAGTCCCAGGCACACATTACAGATACGCAGTATTTT. The V gene is TRBV29-1, the J gene TRBJ2-3; D gene uncertain. Trimming left V 3 bases short and J 3 bases short, with 16 bases between. The CDR3 covers 15 residues. Germline values: CDR1 SQVTM, CDR2 ANQGSEA.

This clone has just a few counts. The genes are TRBV27 and TRBJ2-1; D could derive from TRBD1 or TRBD2 (6 bases each). The CDR3 consists of 13 residues. Between the trimmed V and J ends, which lost 6 bases and 3 bases, there was a span of 9 bases. Germline values: CDR1 MNHEY, CDR2 SMNVEV (reference sequence). CDR3 bases: TGTGCCAGCAGCGGGGGCTACTACAATGAGCAGTTCTTC. Its protein is CASSGGYYNEQFF.

The chain combines TRBV7-9 with TRBJ1-1; D call uncertain. The germline V and J ends were trimmed by 5 bases and 3 bases, with 7 bases remaining between them. The CDR3 consists of 12 residues. Germline loops: CDR1 SEHNR, CDR2 FQNEAQ (reference sequence). This CDR3 reads CASSVEYTEAFF. CDR3 nucleotides: TGTGCCAGCAGCGTGGAGTACACTGAAGCTTTCTTT.

This clone is medium-sized in the sample. V usage is TRBV9 and J usage is TRBJ1-6; no reliable D call. V lost 0 bases and J 5 bases, leaving 6 bases between the germline ends. This CDR3 is built from 14 residues. Germline CDR1 SGDLS, CDR2 YYNGEE. CDR3 nucleotides: TGTGCCAGCAGCGTAGGACTTGATAATTCACCCCTCCACTTT. Translation gives CASSVGLDNSPLHF.

The chain combines TRBV21-1 with TRBJ2-7; TRBD1 was called by the table and not checked on the DNA. TRBV21-1 is flagged as a pseudogene. The length of the CDR3 is 14 residues. This chain's CDR3 is CASSNIHNSYEQYF. CDR3 DNA sequence: TGTGCCAGCAGCAATATACACAACTCCTACGAGCAGTACTTC.

This rearrangement joins TRBV18 to TRBJ1-4; 11 bases are shared with TRBD1. With 6 bases clipped from V and 7 bases from J, the junction kept 10 bases outside the gene matches. Germline V CDR1 and CDR2: KGHSH, LQKENI. The CDR3 covers 16 residues. CDR3 sequence reads: CASSQNSGTGGEKLFF. Written as DNA, the CDR3 is TGTGCCAGCTCGCAGAATTCCGGGACAGGGGGTGAAAAACTGTTTTTT. The full variable domain, with the rest looked up from reference TRBV18 and TRBJ1-4, is NAGVMQNPRHLVRRRGQEARLRCSPMKGHSHVYWYRQLPEEGLKFMVYLQKENIIDESGMPKERFSAEFPKEGPSILRIQQVVRGDSAAYFCASSQNSGTGGEKLFFGSGTQLSVL.